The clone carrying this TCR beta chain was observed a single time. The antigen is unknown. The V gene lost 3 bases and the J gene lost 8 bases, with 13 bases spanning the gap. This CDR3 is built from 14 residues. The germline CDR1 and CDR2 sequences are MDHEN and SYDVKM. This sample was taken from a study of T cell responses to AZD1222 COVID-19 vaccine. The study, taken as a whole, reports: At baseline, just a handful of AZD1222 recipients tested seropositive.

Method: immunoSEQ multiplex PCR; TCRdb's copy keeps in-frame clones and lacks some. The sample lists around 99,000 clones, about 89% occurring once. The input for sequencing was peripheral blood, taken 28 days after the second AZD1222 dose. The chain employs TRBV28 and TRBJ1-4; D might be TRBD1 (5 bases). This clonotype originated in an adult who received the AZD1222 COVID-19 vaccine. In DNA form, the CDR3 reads TGTGCCAGCAGTTTCCCCCAGGGCAGGGAAAAACTGTTTTTT. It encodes CASSFPQGREKLFF.